This T cell receptor (beta chain) was documented in a study of blood T cell repertoires in COVID-19. The wider study: The United States, Italy and Spain supplied acute and convalescent COVID-19 samples. Nucleic acid was either cDNA or gDNA, and it came from T cells, B-cell-depleted T cells, or PBMCs.

Per the authors' pipeline: Cell counts per sample came from amplifying reference gene primers. Generated by immunoSEQ multiplex PCR, the TCRdb table keeps only in-frame clones and is missing some. That table supplies the V and J calls and clone size; D and trimming were determined from the DNA. The data show fewer than 100,000 clones, roughly 80% seen once. The CDR3 runs 12 residues. From germline, CDR1 is SGDLS and CDR2 YYNGEE. The V segment lost 5 bases and the J segment 10 bases; nucleotides outside the gene matches: 2. Specimen: peripheral blood. The gene calls are TRBV9 and TRBJ1-6; 8 nucleotides match TRBD1. This sequence was found in a human donor in a cohort sampled during active COVID-19. CDR3 amino acids: CASRDRESPLHF. The DNA for the CDR3 is TGTGCCAGCAGGGACAGGGAATCACCCCTCCACTTT.